This TCR beta chain was recovered during a study of shared clonotypes between healthy human individuals. CDR3 length equals 12 residues. V was trimmed by 7 bases and J by 3 bases, leaving 10 bases between them. Germline V CDR1 and CDR2: MDHEN, SYDVKM. Produced via immunoSEQ multiplex PCR; TCRdb's table is partial and in-frame only. The sample has some 790,000 clones, 55% to 75% seen once. Regarding this clone: The same CDR3 is also encoded by other DNA sequences in this sample.

This sequence originates from a woman in her thirties in good health. The gene calls are TRBV28 and TRBJ2-7; D gene ambiguous. The material sequenced was memory CD4+ T cells sorted from blood. Noted subset: CD45RA-negative fraction. Here the CDR3 DNA reads TGTGCCAGCACCAGATCGGACTACGAGCAGTACTTC. Its translation: CASTRSDYEQYF.